This T cell receptor beta chain originates from a study of T cell changes during pregnancy in multiple sclerosis. Germline V gene lookup returns CDR1 LNHDA and CDR2 SQIVND (reference sequence). The ends were cut back, 1 base at V and 4 bases at J, with 8 bases in the middle. The CDR3 contains 13 residues. Clones were sequenced by immunoSEQ multiplex PCR, and TCRdb holds only the in-frame ones, with some missing. The table has around 80,000 clones, roughly 92% seen once. V is TRBV19 and J is TRBJ2-7; D is uncertain. This receptor was identified in a female donor with multiple sclerosis, enrolled in a pregnancy study. The starting material was peripheral blood, obtained before pregnancy. CDR3 sequence: CASSIGLGYEQYF. CDR3 DNA: TGTGCCAGTAGTATAGGGCTCGGGTACGAGCAGTACTTC.